This TCR beta chain was captured in a study of control samples from healthy donors and cancer patients. The table came from immunoSEQ multiplex PCR; TCRdb's copy has only in-frame clones and leaves some out. The sample yields 55,000 to 80,000 clones, roughly 90% seen once. The length of the CDR3 is 15 residues. Per germline, CDR1 KGHSH and CDR2 LQKENI. Trimming cost V 6 bases and J 5 bases; bases outside gene matches: 8. Sequenced sample: PBMCs. The source of this sequence is a man in his 60s with colorectal cancer. The chain recombines TRBV18 with TRBJ1-5, with 9 bases aligning to TRBD1. CDR3 protein: CASSPRTGADQPQHF. DNA for the CDR3: TGTGCCAGCTCCCCTCGGACAGGGGCGGATCAGCCCCAGCATTTT.